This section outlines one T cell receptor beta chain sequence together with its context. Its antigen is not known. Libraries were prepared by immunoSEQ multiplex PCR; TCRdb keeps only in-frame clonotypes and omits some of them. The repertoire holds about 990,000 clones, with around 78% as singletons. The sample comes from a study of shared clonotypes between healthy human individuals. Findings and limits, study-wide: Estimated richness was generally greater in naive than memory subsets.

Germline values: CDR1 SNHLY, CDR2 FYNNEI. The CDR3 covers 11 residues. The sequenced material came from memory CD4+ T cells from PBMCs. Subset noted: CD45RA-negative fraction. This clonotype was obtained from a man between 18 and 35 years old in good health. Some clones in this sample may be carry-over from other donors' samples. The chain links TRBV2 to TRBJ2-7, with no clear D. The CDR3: CSSGVGYEQYF. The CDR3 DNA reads TGTTCCTCCGGCGTCGGCTACGAGCAGTACTTC.